Listed below are T cell receptor beta chains from one sample, sequenced in a study of tumor and adjacent non-tumor tissue in lung cancer. From the multiplex PCR reads, TCRdb called clonotypes with MiXCR, one entry per CDR3 protein. The table lists about 75,000 distinct CDR3 sequences, around 74% of them singletons. Sequences were obtained from lung tumor tissue. The receptors were sampled from a woman between 45 and 60 years old with non-small cell lung cancer. Each CDR3 is given with its conserved first and last residue. The order of the fields is clone size, V gene, J gene, D gene, CDR3 protein, CDR3 DNA. D genes are given only for firm matches. Rows may omit the clone size; those that give it use once, few, many or a size class.

clone_size: -
v_call: TRBV10-3
j_call: TRBJ2-4
d_call: -
cdr3_aa: CVICEGGLAKNIQYF
cdr3_nt: TGTGTCATCTGTGAGGGGGGGCTAGCCAAAAACATTCAGTACTTC

clone_size: -
v_call: TRBV20-1
j_call: TRBJ1-5
d_call: -
cdr3_aa: CSANGRGGRVGQPQHF
cdr3_nt: TGCAGTGCTAATGGCCGTGGCGGAAGGGTAGGGCAACCCCAGCATTTT

clone_size: -
v_call: TRBV20-1
j_call: TRBJ1-5
d_call: -
cdr3_aa: CSISKGGDQPQHF
cdr3_nt: TGCAGTATTAGCAAGGGCGGGGATCAGCCCCAGCATTTT

clone_size: -
v_call: TRBV6-6
j_call: TRBJ1-5
d_call: -
cdr3_aa: CASGYSFESNQPQHF
cdr3_nt: TGTGCCAGCGGTTACTCGTTTGAGAGCAATCAGCCCCAGCATTTT

clone_size: few
v_call: TRBV12-3/TRBV12-4
j_call: TRBJ2-1
d_call: TRBD1
cdr3_aa: CASNGTGGYGEQFF
cdr3_nt: TGTGCCAGCAATGGGACAGGGGGCTACGGTGAGCAGTTCTTT

clone_size: -
v_call: TRBV5-1
j_call: TRBJ1-6
d_call: -
cdr3_aa: CDSSLDHRNSPLHF
cdr3_nt: TGCGACAGCAGCTTGGATCACAGGAATTCACCCCTCCACTTT

clone_size: -
v_call: TRBV6-6
j_call: TRBJ2-5
d_call: TRBD2
cdr3_aa: CASSPSIAGVNQETQYF
cdr3_nt: TGTGCCAGCAGCCCCTCTATAGCGGGAGTAAATCAAGAGACTCAGTACTTC

clone_size: -
v_call: TRBV5-1
j_call: TRBJ2-1
d_call: -
cdr3_aa: CASSLGNDRSDEQFF
cdr3_nt: TGCGCGAGCAGCTTAGGGAACGACAGGTCCGATGAGCAGTTCTTC

clone_size: -
v_call: TRBV11-2
j_call: TRBJ2-7
d_call: -
cdr3_aa: CTSSLTDTAYDQYF
cdr3_nt: TGCACCAGCAGCCTGACGGACACTGCCTACGATCAGTACTTC

clone_size: -
v_call: TRBV6-2/TRBV6-3
j_call: TRBJ2-1
d_call: TRBD1
cdr3_aa: CASSYLTETGFFEQFF
cdr3_nt: TGTGCCAGCAGTTACCTTACCGAGACAGGGTTCTTTGAGCAGTTCTTT

clone_size: -
v_call: TRBV6-5
j_call: TRBJ2-1
d_call: -
cdr3_aa: CASSYLQSDSYNEQFF
cdr3_nt: TGCGCCAGTAGTTACCTTCAGTCAGACTCCTACAATGAGCAGTTCTTC

clone_size: medium-sized
v_call: TRBV12-3/TRBV12-4
j_call: TRBJ1-3
d_call: -
cdr3_aa: CASTPSFGNTIYF
cdr3_nt: TGTGCCAGCACCCCCTCCTTTGGAAACACCATATATTTT

clone_size: -
v_call: TRBV4-1
j_call: TRBJ1-5
d_call: -
cdr3_aa: CAISQEGVCNQPQHF
cdr3_nt: TGCGCCATCAGCCAAGAAGGGGTTTGCAATCAGCCCCAGCATTTT

clone_size: -
v_call: TRBV14
j_call: TRBJ2-2
d_call: -
cdr3_aa: CDSSQDRLAPTGELFF
cdr3_nt: TGTGACAGCAGCCAAGATCGGCTAGCTCCCACCGGGGAACTGTTTTTT

clone_size: few
v_call: TRBV27
j_call: TRBJ2-7
d_call: -
cdr3_aa: CASSFTTHSYEQYF
cdr3_nt: TGTGCCAGCAGTTTTACTACCCACTCCTACGAGCAGTACTTC

clone_size: -
v_call: TRBV6-2/TRBV6-3
j_call: TRBJ2-1
d_call: -
cdr3_aa: CASRRGGMTSYNEQFF
cdr3_nt: TGTGCCAGCAGGCGGGGCGGGATGACGTCCTACAATGAGCAGTTCTTT

clone_size: -
v_call: TRBV14
j_call: TRBJ2-1
d_call: TRBD2
cdr3_aa: CASNRKRETGLAGYNEQFF
cdr3_nt: TGTGCCAGCAACCGAAAGCGCGAGACGGGACTAGCGGGCTACAATGAGCAATTCTTC

clone_size: -
v_call: TRBV4-1
j_call: TRBJ1-2
d_call: TRBD1
cdr3_aa: CASSQALAGGYIF
cdr3_nt: TGTGCCAGCAGCCAAGCGCTTGCAGGGGGCTACATCTTC

clone_size: -
v_call: TRBV6-1
j_call: TRBJ1-1
d_call: -
cdr3_aa: CASGEGMYTEALF
cdr3_nt: TGTGCCAGCGGTGAAGGAATGTACACTGAAGCTCTCTTT

clone_size: -
v_call: TRBV10-2
j_call: TRBJ1-5
d_call: -
cdr3_aa: CACSESDIIQPRHF
cdr3_nt: TGCGCCTGCAGTGAGTCGGACATAATTCAGCCCCGGCATTTT

clone_size: -
v_call: TRBV5-1
j_call: TRBJ2-1
d_call: TRBD2
cdr3_aa: CASRVAGKAGDHEQFF
cdr3_nt: TGCGCCAGCAGGGTGGCAGGGAAGGCGGGAGACCATGAGCAGTTCTTC

clone_size: -
v_call: TRBV29-1
j_call: TRBJ2-1
d_call: -
cdr3_aa: CSVEGRGSYNKQFF
cdr3_nt: TGCAGTGTTGAAGGCAGGGGCTCCTACAATAAGCAGTTCTTC